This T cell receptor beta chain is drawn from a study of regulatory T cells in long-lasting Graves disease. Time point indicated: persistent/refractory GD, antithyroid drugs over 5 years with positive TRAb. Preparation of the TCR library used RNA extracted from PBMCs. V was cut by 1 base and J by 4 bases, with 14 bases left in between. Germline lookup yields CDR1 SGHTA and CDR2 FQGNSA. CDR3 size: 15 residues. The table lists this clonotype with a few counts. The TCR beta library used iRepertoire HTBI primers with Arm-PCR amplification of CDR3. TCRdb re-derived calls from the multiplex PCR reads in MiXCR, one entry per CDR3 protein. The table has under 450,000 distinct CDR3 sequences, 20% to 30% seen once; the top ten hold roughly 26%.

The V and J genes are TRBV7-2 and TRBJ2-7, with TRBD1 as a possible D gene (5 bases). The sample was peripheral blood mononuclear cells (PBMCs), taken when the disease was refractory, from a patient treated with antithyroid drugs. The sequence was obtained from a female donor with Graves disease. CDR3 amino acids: CASSLVWGREYEQYF. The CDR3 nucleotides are TGTGCCAGCAGCTTAGTTTGGGGCAGGGAATACGAGCAGTACTTC.